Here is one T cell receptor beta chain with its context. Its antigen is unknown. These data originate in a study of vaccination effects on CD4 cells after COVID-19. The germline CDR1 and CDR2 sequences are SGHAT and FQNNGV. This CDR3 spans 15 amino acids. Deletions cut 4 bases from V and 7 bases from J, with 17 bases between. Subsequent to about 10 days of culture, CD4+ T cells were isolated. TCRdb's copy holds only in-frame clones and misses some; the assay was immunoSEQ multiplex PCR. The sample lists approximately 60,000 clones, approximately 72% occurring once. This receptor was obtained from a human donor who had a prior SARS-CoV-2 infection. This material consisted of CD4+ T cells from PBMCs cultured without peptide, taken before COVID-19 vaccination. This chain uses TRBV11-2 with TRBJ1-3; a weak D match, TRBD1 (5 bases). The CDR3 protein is CASSSILGVKNTIYF. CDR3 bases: TGTGCCAGCAGCTCTATTCTGGGGGTCAAGAACACCATATATTTT.